A single count supports the clone carrying this T cell receptor beta chain. Its specificity is unknown. The CDR3 consists of 18 residues. The ends lost 4 bases at V and 2 bases at J; junction bases unmatched: 11. CDR1 and CDR2 (germline): MGHRA, YSYEKL. The source of the sample is a study of OX40 agonist ivuxolimab in advanced cancers. General study results and limits: Patients with a partial response at 0.1-3.0 mg/kg had among the lowest clonal expansion. Antigen specificity of clonally expanded peripheral T cells was not established.

Some clones are missing from TCRdb's copy, which holds only in-frame ones; the method was immunoSEQ multiplex PCR. The sample includes about 71,000 clones, approximately 78% of them seen just once. This sample comprised CD4+ or CD8+ T cells sorted from blood, obtained in a trial of the OX40 agonist ivuxolimab. This TCR derives from an adult with an advanced solid tumor such as melanoma, head and neck, liver or kidney cancer. This chain uses TRBV4-1 with TRBJ2-7; 13 bases are a match to TRBD2. The CDR3: CASSRQLAGGSQTYEQYF. The CDR3 region has the DNA TGCGCCAGCAGCCGACAACTAGCGGGGGGGAGCCAGACCTACGAGCAGTACTTC.